The 4 T cell receptor beta chains below all came from one sample that was sequenced in a study of blood T cells in healthy people across ages. Sample-barcoded 5' priming and a J-beta primer mix drove a second PCR of about 7 to 11 cycles. Each CDR3 protein gets one entry after TCRdb re-called the 5' RACE reads with MiXCR. The sample records about 800,000 distinct CDR3 sequences, roughly 25% being singletons. This sample also belongs to another study, concerning T cells of mothers and their children.

The specimen was blood. These receptors all come from a boy aged 5 to 17 in good health.

This chain uses TRBV4-3 with TRBJ2-5; tentatively, D is TRBD1 or TRBD2 (6 bases each). V lost 0 bases, J lost 1 base, and 18 bases lay in between. CDR3 length equals 18 residues. Germline V lookup: CDR1 LGHNA, CDR2 YSLEER. Here the CDR3 reads CASSQDIVSGASQETQYF. In nucleotides, the CDR3 is TGCGCCAGCAGCCAAGATATTGTTTCGGGGGCATCCCAAGAGACCCAGTACTTC.

This clonotype was seen only a few times. The chain is built from TRBV2 and TRBJ2-7, with TRBD1 matching over 8 bases. Per germline, CDR1 SNHLY and CDR2 FYNNEI. The CDR3 length is 17 residues. V was pared by 1 base and J by 3 bases, with 11 bases of the junction left unmatched. The chain's CDR3 is CASSEVQGARIDYEQYF. CDR3 nucleotide sequence: TGTGCCAGCAGTGAAGTTCAGGGGGCGCGAATAGACTACGAGCAGTACTTC. Complete variable domain (other parts from reference TRBV2 and TRBJ2-7): EPEVTQTPSHQVTQMGQEVILRCVPISNHLYFYWYRQILGQKVEFLVSFYNNEISEKSEIFDDQFSVERPDGSNFTLKIRSTKLEDSAMYFCASSEVQGARIDYEQYFGPGTRLTVT.

This chain joins TRBV25-1 and TRBJ2-7, with 7 bases aligning to TRBD2. Germline V gene data show CDR1 as MGHDK and CDR2 as SYGVNS. J lost 3 bases, V lost 4 bases, and 6 bases had no gene match. There are 14 residues in the CDR3. CDR3 DNA: TGTGCCAGCAGTGCCAGCGGGGCACTCTACGAGCAGTACTTC. Translated, it gives CASSASGALYEQYF.

The J gene is TRBJ2-1, the V gene TRBV29-1; perhaps TRBD2 as D (6 bases). This CDR3 spans 12 amino acids. Trimming took 6 bases from V and 7 from J, leaving 13 bases between them. Germline CDR1 is SQVTM and CDR2 is ANQGSEA. The CDR3 DNA reads TGCAGCGTGGTGGAGGGCGGGAATGAGCAGTTCTTC. This sequence encodes CSVVEGGNEQFF.